A single sample gave rise to the 11 T cell receptor beta chains below, sequenced in a study of metastatic and nonmetastatic thyroid tumors. None of the patients had undergone any treatment ahead of thyroid surgery. From the PCR reads, TCRdb re-called clones with MiXCR. The table shows roughly 6,800 clones, with 30% occurring only once. Sequenced: tumor tissue. These receptor sequences come from a female donor with papillary thyroid cancer or a benign thyroid nodule (not recorded which). Some clones in this sample may be carry-over from other donors' samples.

By share, this clone ranks as medium-sized. This chain joins TRBV20-1 and TRBJ1-6; 8 bases fit TRBD1. Per the germline V gene, CDR1 is DFQATT and CDR2 is SNEGSKA (reference sequence). Unmatched junction bases numbered 10, after V lost 0 bases and J lost 9 bases. The CDR3 runs 16 residues. The CDR3 spells CSARDSRTGSGSPLHF. The CDR3, as DNA: TGCAGTGCTAGAGATTCTAGGACAGGGAGCGGTTCACCCCTCCACTTT.

This clone has a handful of counts. The chain combines TRBV12-3 or TRBV12-4 with TRBJ2-1; 8 bases map to TRBD2. The V and J ends lost 6 bases and 8 bases, in that order; junction bases with no gene match: 12. The CDR3 covers 15 residues. The CDR3 loop is CASSPSGTRGHEQFF. For the CDR3, the DNA is TGTGCCAGCAGCCCTTCCGGGACTAGAGGCCATGAGCAGTTCTTC.

The CDR3 sequence is CASSQQGLWGLAGDTQYF. The CDR3 coding sequence is TGTGCCAGCAGCCAACAAGGTTTGTGGGGACTAGCGGGAGATACGCAGTATTTT. V gene TRBV14 combines with J gene TRBJ2-3; 12 nucleotides line up with TRBD2. The CDR3 consists of 18 residues. The germline gives CDR1 SGHDN, CDR2 FVKESK. J lost 5 bases, V lost 2 bases, and 11 bases had no gene match.

The table lists this clone with a few counts. In DNA form, the CDR3 reads TGTGCCAGTAGTCCGGGACCCGTCGTGGAAGCTTTCTTT. It specifies CASSPGPVVEAFF. V is TRBV19 and J is TRBJ1-1; perhaps TRBD1 as D (5 bases). In germline, CDR1 is LNHDA, CDR2 SQIVND (reference sequence). CDR3 size: 13 residues. The V gene lost 5 bases and the J gene lost 8 bases, with 15 bases spanning the gap. The whole variable domain, filled in from reference TRBV19 and TRBJ1-1, reads DGGITQSPKYLFRKEGQNVTLSCEQNLNHDAMYWYRQDPGQGLRLIYYSQIVNDFQKGDIAEGYSVSREKKESFPLTVTSAQKNPTAFYLCASSPGPVVEAFFGQGTRLTVV.

V and J are TRBV11-2 and TRBJ2-1; D is unresolved. This CDR3 comprises 13 residues. V was shortened by 2 bases and J by 6 bases, with 8 bases between the two germline ends. Germline assignment: CDR1 SGHAT and CDR2 FQNNGV. CDR3 region: CASSLSSLNEQFF. The CDR3 coding sequence is TGTGCCAGCAGCTTATCAAGTCTCAATGAGCAGTTCTTC.

Relative to its sample, this clone is medium-sized. This rearrangement joins TRBV10-3 to TRBJ1-2; D remains unclear. V gave up 10 bases and J gave up 4 bases, with 13 bases separating them. From germline, CDR1 is ENHRY and CDR2 SYGVKD. The length of the CDR3 is 12 residues. CDR3 DNA sequence: TGTGCCACAGACGGACGGCCCTATGGCTACACCTTC. This translates into CATDGRPYGYTF.

Worth noting for this clone: Germline and junction disagree at one end, which may indicate a read error. V gene TRBV27 combines with J gene TRBJ1-5, with TRBD1 as a possible D gene (5 bases). Germline V gene data show CDR1 as MNHEY and CDR2 as SMNVEV (reference sequence). The CDR3 totals 14 residues. CDR3 bases: TGTGCCCGCAGTTTTGGGGGGGGTGATCAGCCCCAGCATTTT. This sequence encodes CARSFGGGDQPQHF.

In this sample, this clone is medium-sized. The chain joins TRBV27 to TRBJ2-7; a weak D match, TRBD1 (5 bases). The germline gives CDR1 MNHEY, CDR2 SMNVEV (reference sequence). With 6 bases removed from V and 3 bases from J, the gap between germline ends came to 18 bases. The CDR3 has 15 amino acids. The chain's CDR3 is CASRGRLSVDYEQYF. The CDR3 DNA reads TGTGCCAGCAGGGGGCGCTTATCTGTGGACTACGAGCAGTACTTC.

This clone was detected a few times. The chain uses TRBV7-9 and TRBJ2-5; unclear D gene. Per the germline V gene, CDR1 is SEHNR and CDR2 is FQNEAQ (reference sequence). CDR3 length equals 11 residues. The V and J ends lost 4 bases and 3 bases respectively, with 3 bases between them. The CDR3, as DNA: TGTGCCAGCAGCTGGGAAGAGACCCAGTACTTC. This translates into CASSWEETQYF.

By frequency in the sample, this clone is medium-sized. Other DNA sequences from this sample encode an identical CDR3 as well. The genes are TRBV15 and TRBJ2-5, with D hard to call. Trimming took 0 bases from V and 2 from J, leaving 4 bases between them. The CDR3 length is 13 residues. Germline V gives CDR1 LNHNV, CDR2 YYDKDF (reference sequence). CDR3 protein: CATSRDRQETQYF. In nucleotides, the CDR3 is TGTGCCACCAGCAGAGACAGGCAAGAGACCCAGTACTTC.

By share of the sample, this clone is large (0.1 to 1%). The V gene is TRBV12-3 or TRBV12-4, the J gene TRBJ2-2; D remains unclear. The CDR3 is 14 amino acids. V dropped 2 bases and J dropped 5 bases, with 9 bases sitting between them. For the CDR3, the DNA is TGTGCCAGCAGTTTAATACAGTATACCGGGGAGCTGTTTTTT. It specifies CASSLIQYTGELFF.